Described below is a single T cell receptor beta chain sequence and its context. The data stem from a study of blood T cell repertoires in COVID-19. Whole-study context: COVID-19 samples collected from the United States, Italy and Spain covered acute and convalescent phases. T cells, B-cell-depleted T cells, or PBMCs provided the cDNA or gDNA that served as material.

Germline values: CDR1 GTSNPN, CDR2 SVGIG (reference sequence). Trimming took 2 bases from V and 8 from J, leaving 15 bases between them. The CDR3 runs 13 residues. Methods used by the authors: Reference gene primers were amplified, and this amplification served to estimate nucleated cell counts. TCRdb's copy holds only in-frame clones and misses some; the assay was immunoSEQ multiplex PCR. V, J and clone size derive from that table, while D and trimming were established from the DNA sequence. The sample has some 110,000 clones, roughly 90% seen once; the top ten hold about 7.4%. The rearrangement links TRBV30 to TRBJ1-1, with a tentative D call TRBD1 (5 bases). Sequenced sample: peripheral blood. The sequence was collected from a man between 65 and 85 years old who had recovered from COVID-19. CDR3 coding DNA: TGTGCCTGGAGTCAAATGACAGAGCAGGAAGCTTTCTTT. This codes for CAWSQMTEQEAFF.